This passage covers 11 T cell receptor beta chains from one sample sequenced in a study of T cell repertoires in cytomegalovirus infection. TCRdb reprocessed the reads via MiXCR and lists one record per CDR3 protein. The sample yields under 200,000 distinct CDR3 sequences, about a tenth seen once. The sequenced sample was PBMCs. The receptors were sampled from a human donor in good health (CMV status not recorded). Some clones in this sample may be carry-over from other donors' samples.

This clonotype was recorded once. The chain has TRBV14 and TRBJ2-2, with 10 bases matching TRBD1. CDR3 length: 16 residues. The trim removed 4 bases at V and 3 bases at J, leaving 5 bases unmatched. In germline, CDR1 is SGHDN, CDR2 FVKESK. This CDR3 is CASSPRDRGDTGELFF. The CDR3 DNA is TGTGCCAGCAGCCCACGGGACAGGGGAGACACCGGGGAGCTGTTTTTT. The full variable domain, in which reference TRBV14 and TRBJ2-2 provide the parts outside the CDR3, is EAGVTQFPSHSVIEKGQTVTLRCDPISGHDNLYWYRRVMGKEIKFLLHFVKESKQDESGMPNNRFLAERTGGTYSTLKVQPAELEDSGVYFCASSPRDRGDTGELFFGEGSRLTVL.

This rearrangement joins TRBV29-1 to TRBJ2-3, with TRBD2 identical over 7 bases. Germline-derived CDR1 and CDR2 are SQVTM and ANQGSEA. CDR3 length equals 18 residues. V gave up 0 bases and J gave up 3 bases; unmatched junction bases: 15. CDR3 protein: CSVEEHSGAGKRTDTQYF. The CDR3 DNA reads TGCAGCGTTGAAGAACACAGCGGGGCAGGCAAGCGGACAGATACGCAGTATTTT.

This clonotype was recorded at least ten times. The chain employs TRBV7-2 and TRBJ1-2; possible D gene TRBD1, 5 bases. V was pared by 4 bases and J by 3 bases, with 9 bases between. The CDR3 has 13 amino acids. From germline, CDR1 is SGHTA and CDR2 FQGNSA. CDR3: CASSSGFYYGYTF. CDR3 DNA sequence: TGTGCCAGCAGCTCAGGGTTTTACTATGGCTACACCTTC.

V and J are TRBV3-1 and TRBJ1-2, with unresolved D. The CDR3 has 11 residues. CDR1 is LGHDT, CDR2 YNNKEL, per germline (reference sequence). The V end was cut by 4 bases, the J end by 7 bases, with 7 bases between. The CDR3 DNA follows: TGTGCCAGCAGCCGCCTCTTTGGCTACACCTTC. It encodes CASSRLFGYTF.

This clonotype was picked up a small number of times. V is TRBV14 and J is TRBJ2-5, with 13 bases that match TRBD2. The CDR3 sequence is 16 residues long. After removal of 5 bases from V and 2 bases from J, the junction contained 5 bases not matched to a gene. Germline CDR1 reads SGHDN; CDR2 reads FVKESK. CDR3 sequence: CASSSWTSGRQETQYF. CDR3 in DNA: TGTGCCAGCAGCTCCTGGACTAGCGGGAGACAAGAGACCCAGTACTTC.

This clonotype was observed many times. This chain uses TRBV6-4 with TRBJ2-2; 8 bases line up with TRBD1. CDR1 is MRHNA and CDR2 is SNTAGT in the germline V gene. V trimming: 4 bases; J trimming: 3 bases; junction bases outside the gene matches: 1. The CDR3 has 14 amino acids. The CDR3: CASSATGDTGELFF. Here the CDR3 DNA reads TGTGCCAGCAGTGCGACAGGGGACACCGGGGAGCTGTTTTTT.

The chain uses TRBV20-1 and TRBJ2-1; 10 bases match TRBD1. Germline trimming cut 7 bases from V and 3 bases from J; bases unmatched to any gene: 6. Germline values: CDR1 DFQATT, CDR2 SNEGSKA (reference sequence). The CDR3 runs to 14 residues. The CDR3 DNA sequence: TGCAGTGGAGGAGGGGACAGGGGCTACAATGAGCAGTTCTTC. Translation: CSGGGDRGYNEQFF.

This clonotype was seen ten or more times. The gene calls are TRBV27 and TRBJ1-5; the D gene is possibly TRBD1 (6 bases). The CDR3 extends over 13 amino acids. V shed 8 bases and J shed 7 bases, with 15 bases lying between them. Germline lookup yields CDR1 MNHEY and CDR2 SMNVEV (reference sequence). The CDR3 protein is CASSGVERQPQHF. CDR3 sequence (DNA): TGTGCCAGCTCAGGGGTAGAAAGACAGCCCCAGCATTTT.

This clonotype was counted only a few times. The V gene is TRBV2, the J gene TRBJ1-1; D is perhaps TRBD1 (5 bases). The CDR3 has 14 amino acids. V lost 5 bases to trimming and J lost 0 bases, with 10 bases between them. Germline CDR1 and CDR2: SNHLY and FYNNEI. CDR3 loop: CASSFRDLNTEAFF. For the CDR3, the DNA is TGTGCCAGCAGTTTCAGGGACTTGAACACTGAAGCTTTCTTT.

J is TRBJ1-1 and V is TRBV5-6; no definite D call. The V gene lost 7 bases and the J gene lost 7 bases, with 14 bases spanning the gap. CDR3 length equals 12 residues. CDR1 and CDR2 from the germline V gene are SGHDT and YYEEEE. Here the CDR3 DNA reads TGTGCCAGCGGATTCGCATGGGGTGAAGCTTTCTTT. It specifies CASGFAWGEAFF.

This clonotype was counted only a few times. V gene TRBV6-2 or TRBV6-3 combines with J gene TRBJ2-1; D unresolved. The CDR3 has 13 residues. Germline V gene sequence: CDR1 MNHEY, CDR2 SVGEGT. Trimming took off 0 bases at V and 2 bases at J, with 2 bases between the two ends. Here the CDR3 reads CASSYSAYNEQFF. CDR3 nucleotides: TGTGCCAGCAGTTACTCGGCCTACAATGAGCAGTTCTTC.